This T cell receptor (beta chain) was captured in a study of blood T cell repertoires in COVID-19. As for the study in general: T cells, B-cell-depleted T cells, or PBMCs provided the cDNA or gDNA that served as material.

As handled by the study authors: Amplified reference gene primers provided the basis for estimating nucleated cell counts. This table comes from immunoSEQ multiplex PCR, and its TCRdb copy is limited to in-frame clones, with some not included. That table gives V, J and clone size, and the DNA gave D and trimming. The sample includes approximately 45,000 clones, 65% to 90% of them seen just once. V gave up 2 bases and J gave up 6 bases, with 14 bases separating them. CDR1 SGHTA and CDR2 FQGTGA come from the germline V gene. This CDR3 is built from 15 residues. The sequenced material came from peripheral blood. The sequence derives from an elderly woman with acute or convalescent COVID-19. This sequence joins TRBV7-3 and TRBJ2-1; tentative D call: TRBD1 (5 bases). The CDR3 sequence is CASSLGTRVSNEQFF. CDR3 DNA sequence: TGTGCCAGCAGCTTAGGTACCAGGGTGTCCAATGAGCAGTTCTTC.